The 17 T cell receptor beta chains reported below all come from one sample, sequenced in a study of spatial heterogeneity in lung cancer (dated by TCRdb to the late 2010s). Results the study describes overall, beyond this receptor: The tumor nonsynonymous mutation count correlated with the number of expanded intratumoral alpha and beta TCRs.

Library preparation was by 5' RACE. Sequenced on a NextSeq 500. Through fastp at Q25 and MiXCR, TCRdb rebuilt clones from the public reads, retaining in-frame beta chains. Every distinct CDR3 protein forms one entry, paired with its most common genes and DNA. This sample has about 5,600 distinct CDR3 sequences in its table, and 4.5% to 5.5% of those were observed once. The ten largest account for 20% to 30% of the sample. The antigens of these receptors remain unknown. Interpreted using the paper, the time point label stands for: sample taken at primary tumor resection. Material: lung tumor tissue, obtained at surgery. These receptors originate from a male donor with early-stage non-small cell lung cancer.

There are many counts of this clonotype. With the library built for alpha chains, this beta chain is off target and its frequency is not meaningful. The chain joins TRBV5-1 to TRBJ2-7; D is undetermined. The CDR3 spans 16 residues. Germline-derived CDR1 and CDR2 are SGHRS and YFSETQ. Trimming pared 0 bases from V and 7 bases from J, leaving 20 bases between. CDR3 loop: CASSLETQRFPLEQYF. In DNA form, the CDR3 reads TGCGCCAGCAGCTTGGAGACCCAAAGATTTCCCCTTGAGCAGTACTTC.

This clonotype qualifies as medium-sized. With the library built for alpha chains, this beta chain is off target and its frequency is not meaningful. The chain combines TRBV20-1 with TRBJ1-1; no definite D call. Trimming shortened V by 0 bases and J by 8 bases, and 10 bases separated the two germline ends. From germline, CDR1 is DFQATT and CDR2 SNEGSKA (reference sequence). This CDR3 is 12 amino acids long. The CDR3 loop is CSARDETAEAFF. CDR3 DNA sequence: TGCAGTGCTAGAGATGAGACCGCGGAAGCTTTCTTT.

This clonotype was seen at least ten times. This beta chain came through as a stray read in a library set up for alpha chains, and its size says little. The chain employs TRBV20-1 and TRBJ2-7, with D maybe TRBD2 (6 bases). The V end was cut by 4 bases, the J end by 6 bases, with 19 bases between. Germline V gene sequence: CDR1 DFQATT, CDR2 SNEGSKA (reference sequence). CDR3 length: 14 residues. Here the CDR3 reads CSATGVPSRFEQYF. In DNA form, the CDR3 reads TGCAGTGCTACGGGGGTTCCCTCGAGATTCGAGCAGTACTTC.

For this clonotype: Within a library made for alpha chains, this beta chain is off target, and its count is uninformative. This chain connects TRBV7-3 to TRBJ2-7, with TRBD2 matching 13 bases. Trimming took 4 bases from V and 4 from J; bases not matched to a gene: 1. The CDR3 length is 14 residues. CDR1 is SGHTA, CDR2 FQGTGA, per germline. CDR3 sequence (DNA): TGTGCCAGCAGCTGGACTAGCGGGAGTTACGAGCAGTACTTC. Amino acid sequence: CASSWTSGSYEQYF.

On this clonotype: Because this beta chain is a stray read in a library intended to capture alpha chains, its abundance should not be given much weight. V and J are TRBV7-2 and TRBJ1-2; unclear D gene. Trimming took off 0 bases at V and 4 bases at J, with 9 bases between the two ends. The CDR3 runs 14 residues. Germline lookup yields CDR1 SGHTA and CDR2 FQGNSA. CDR3 nucleotides: TGTGCCAGCAGCTTAGCAGGGATTCCCTATGGCTACACCTTC. Translating it yields CASSLAGIPYGYTF.

This clonotype was seen ten or more times. This beta chain is an unintended read in a library built for alpha chains; its size means little. The gene calls are TRBV6-5 and TRBJ2-5; tentatively, D is TRBD2 (6 bases). Germline V lookup: CDR1 MNHEY, CDR2 SVGAGI. V was cut by 5 bases and J by 7 bases, with 17 bases left in between. The CDR3 covers 14 residues. Here the CDR3 reads CASSQASSAGTQYF. The CDR3 DNA reads TGTGCCAGCAGTCAAGCCTCTAGCGCGGGGACCCAGTACTTC.

This clonotype was detected many times. A library prepared for alpha chains yielded this beta chain as an off-target read; its size is of little meaning. The chain has TRBV19 and TRBJ2-1; D is undetermined. V was pared by 7 bases and J by 5 bases, with 15 bases between. The CDR3 has 14 amino acids. Germline lookup yields CDR1 LNHDA and CDR2 SQIVND (reference sequence). In DNA form, the CDR3 reads TGTGCCAGTACCCTCCTCGCGTTCGACAATGAGCAGTTCTTC. Translating it yields CASTLLAFDNEQFF.

This clonotype was picked up many times. This beta chain is a stray sequence in a library constructed for alpha chains; its clone size is not meaningful. CDR3 region: CSAFRDTGGPEQFF. DNA of the CDR3: TGCAGTGCGTTCCGGGACACCGGGGGACCCGAGCAGTTCTTC. V is TRBV20-1 and J is TRBJ2-1; D is tentatively TRBD1 or TRBD2 (6 bases each). The V gene's germline CDR1 is DFQATT and CDR2 SNEGSKA (reference sequence). This CDR3 is built from 14 residues. Trimming took 6 bases from V and 10 from J, leaving 22 bases between them.

In regard to this clonotype: The size of this beta chain means little, since it is a stray read in a library made for alpha chains. This chain joins TRBV27 and TRBJ1-6; 9 nucleotides align to TRBD1. V lost 5 bases to trimming and J lost 8 bases; unmatched junction nucleotides: 4. CDR1 and CDR2 (germline): MNHEY, SMNVEV (reference sequence). CDR3 length: 14 amino acids. Here the CDR3 DNA reads TGTGCCAGCAGTAAAGGACAGGGGTATTCACCCCTCCACTTT. Residues: CASSKGQGYSPLHF.

This clonotype was picked up many times. Because this beta chain is a stray read in a library intended to capture alpha chains, its abundance should not be given much weight. The V call is TRBV5-1, the J call TRBJ2-5; D is unclear. The CDR3 length is 11 residues. V shed 2 bases and J shed 3 bases, with 2 bases lying between them. Per the germline V gene, CDR1 is SGHRS and CDR2 is YFSETQ. CDR3 loop: CASSLEETQYF. CDR3 bases: TGCGCCAGCAGCTTAGAAGAGACCCAGTACTTC.

This clonotype counts as medium-sized (0.01 to 0.1%). This beta chain appears as a stray read in a library generated for alpha chains; its size is not informative. The rearrangement uses TRBV12-3 or TRBV12-4 and TRBJ1-2; 8 bases agree with TRBD1. V dropped 6 bases and J dropped 8; count of bases not matched to a gene: 8. CDR3 size: 13 residues. The CDR3 DNA is TGTGCCAGCAGCTTGACAGGGGCGGAAGGCTACACCTTC. It yields the protein CASSLTGAEGYTF.

This clonotype appeared many times. This beta chain is an off-target read within a library intended for alpha chains, so its frequency means little. V usage is TRBV9 and J usage is TRBJ1-5; D is unresolved. V was pared by 3 bases and J by 1 base, with 11 bases between. Germline CDR1 SGDLS, CDR2 YYNGEE. The CDR3 has 15 amino acids. Written as DNA, the CDR3 is TGTGCCAGCAGCGCGACGATGGACAGCAATCAGCCCCAGCATTTT. This gives the protein CASSATMDSNQPQHF.

This clonotype was counted at least ten times. Within a library made for alpha chains, this beta chain is off target, and its count is uninformative. The J gene is TRBJ2-3, the V gene TRBV7-9; D remains unclear. Between the trimmed V and J ends, which lost 7 bases and 2 bases, there was a span of 13 bases. The CDR3 sequence is 14 residues long. Germline values: CDR1 SEHNR, CDR2 FQNEAQ (reference sequence). CDR3 in amino acids: CASTLNENTDTQYF. The CDR3 DNA sequence: TGTGCCAGCACCCTAAATGAGAACACAGATACGCAGTATTTT.

This clonotype was recorded many times. For a library built for alpha chains, this beta chain is a stray read; little rests on its size. The V and J genes are TRBV7-2 and TRBJ2-3, with a tentative D call TRBD1 (5 bases). The CDR3 length is 14 residues. CDR1 SGHTA and CDR2 FQGNSA come from the germline V gene. Trimming pared 8 bases from V and 3 bases from J, leaving 15 bases between. The CDR3: CASSLGQHTDTQYF. CDR3 coding DNA: TGTGCCAGCTCTTTGGGGCAGCATACAGATACGCAGTATTTT. The variable domain in full, with the rest retrieved from reference TRBV7-2 and TRBJ2-3, is GAGVSQSPSNKVTEKGKDVELRCDPISGHTALYWYRQSLGQGLEFLIYFQGNSAPDKSGLPSDRFSAERTGGSVSTLTIQRTQQEDSAVYLCASSLGQHTDTQYFGPGTRLTVL.

This clonotype has a count of ten or more. The library was built for alpha chains, so this beta chain is an off-target read and its size means little. V and J are TRBV7-6 and TRBJ1-5; maybe TRBD1 (6 bases). This CDR3 is 14 amino acids long. CDR1 SGHVS and CDR2 FNYEAQ come from the germline V gene. V was clipped by 3 bases and J by 0 bases, with 6 bases between them. The CDR3 DNA sequence: TGTGCCAGCAGCTTGGACAGTAGCAATCAGCCCCAGCATTTT. Protein: CASSLDSSNQPQHF.

In this sample, this clonotype turned up a few times. As an off-target read in a library built for alpha chains, this beta chain has a frequency of little significance. The chain combines TRBV19 with TRBJ1-2; D is unresolved. In germline, CDR1 is LNHDA, CDR2 SQIVND (reference sequence). The length of the CDR3 is 15 residues. V was shortened by 3 bases and J by 4 bases, with 15 bases between the two germline ends. The CDR3 DNA sequence: TGTGCCAGTAGTATGATACTCCCCGGGCGCTATGGCTACACCTTC. This codes for CASSMILPGRYGYTF.

By sample fraction, this clonotype is medium-sized. For a library built for alpha chains, this beta chain is a stray read; little rests on its size. The chain combines TRBV5-4 with TRBJ1-6; D may be TRBD1 (5 bases). Germline CDR1 is SGHNT and CDR2 is YYREEE (reference sequence). V was pared by 0 bases and J by 5 bases, with 9 bases between. CDR3 size: 15 residues. CDR3 in amino acids: CASSLVQEDNSPLHF. For the CDR3, the DNA is TGTGCCAGCAGCTTGGTACAGGAAGATAATTCACCCCTCCACTTT.